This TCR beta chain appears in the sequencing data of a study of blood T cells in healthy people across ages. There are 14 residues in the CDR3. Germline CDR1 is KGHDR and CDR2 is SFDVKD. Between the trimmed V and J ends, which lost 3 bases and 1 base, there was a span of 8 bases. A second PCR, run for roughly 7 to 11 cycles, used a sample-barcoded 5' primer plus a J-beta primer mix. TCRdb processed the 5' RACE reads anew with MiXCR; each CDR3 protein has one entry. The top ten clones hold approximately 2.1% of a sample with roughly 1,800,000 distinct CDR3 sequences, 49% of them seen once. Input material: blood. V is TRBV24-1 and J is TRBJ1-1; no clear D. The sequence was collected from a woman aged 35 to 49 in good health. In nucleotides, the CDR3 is TGTGCCACCAGTGATCATAACAGGAACACTGAAGCTTTCTTT. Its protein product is CATSDHNRNTEAFF.